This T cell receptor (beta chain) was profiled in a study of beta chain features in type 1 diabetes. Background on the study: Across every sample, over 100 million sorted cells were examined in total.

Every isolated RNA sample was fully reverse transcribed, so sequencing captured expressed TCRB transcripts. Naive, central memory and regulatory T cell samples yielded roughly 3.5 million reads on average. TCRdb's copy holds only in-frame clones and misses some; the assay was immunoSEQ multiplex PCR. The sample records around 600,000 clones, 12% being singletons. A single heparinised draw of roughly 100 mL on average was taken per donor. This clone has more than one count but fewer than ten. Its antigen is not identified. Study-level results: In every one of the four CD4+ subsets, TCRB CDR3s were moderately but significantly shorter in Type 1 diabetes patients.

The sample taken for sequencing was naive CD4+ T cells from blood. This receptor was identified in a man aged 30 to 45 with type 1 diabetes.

The CDR3 spells CAWSVSPSTDTQYF. As DNA, the CDR3 is TGTGCCTGGAGTGTATCCCCTAGCACAGATACGCAGTATTTT. The chain combines TRBV30 with TRBJ2-3; no reliable D call. V shed 0 bases and J shed 0 bases, with 7 bases lying between them. Germline V gives CDR1 GTSNPN, CDR2 SVGIG (reference sequence). The CDR3 spans 14 residues.